This T cell receptor beta chain was retrieved from a study of beta chain features in type 1 diabetes. This clone turned up a few times. Cells sorted by CD45RO/CCR7/CD25/CD127/CD95/CD27 comprised CD4+ naive, central memory, regulatory and stem cell-like memory cells. Each population that was sorted was more than 95% pure. As every portion of the isolated RNA was reverse transcribed, the sequencing read expressed TCRB transcripts. Generated by immunoSEQ multiplex PCR, the TCRdb table keeps only in-frame clones and is missing some. This table has about 900,000 clones, roughly 16% appearing once. The sample consisted of naive CD4+ T cells from blood. The source is a woman between 18 and 30 years old in good health.

CDR3 DNA: TGTGCCAGCAGTTCGAGACAGGTAGTTGTCTACAATGAGCAGTTCTTC. Protein sequence: CASSSRQVVVYNEQFF. The V and J genes are TRBV28 and TRBJ2-1, with D possibly being TRBD1 (6 bases). Deletions cut 4 bases from V and 3 bases from J, with 16 bases between. Germline CDR1 and CDR2: MDHEN and SYDVKM. This CDR3 is built from 16 residues.